The 31 T cell receptor beta chains given below trace back to one sample, sequenced in a study of beta chain features in type 1 diabetes. Every bit of the isolated RNA underwent reverse transcription, so sequencing read expressed TCRB transcripts. This table comes from immunoSEQ multiplex PCR, and its TCRdb copy is limited to in-frame clones, with some not included. The data hold more than 350,000 clones, with more than 9.5% observed a single time. Source material: naive CD4+ T cells from blood. These receptors were collected from a young woman in good health.

This clone was detected only a few times. The chain combines TRBV29-1 with TRBJ1-6, with 9 bases lining up with TRBD1. The CDR3 has 16 amino acids. Germline values: CDR1 SQVTM, CDR2 ANQGSEA. V shed 4 bases and J 7 bases; nucleotides not matched to a gene: 11. Here the CDR3 reads CSVVGQGPDLNSPLHF. The CDR3 DNA reads TGCAGCGTTGTGGGACAGGGTCCCGACCTCAATTCACCCCTCCACTTT.

This clone has a handful of counts. The J gene is TRBJ2-2, the V gene TRBV7-2, with D hard to call. V lost 2 bases, J lost 5 bases, and 6 bases lay in between. In germline, CDR1 is SGHTA, CDR2 FQGNSA. This CDR3 spans 13 amino acids. CDR3 loop: CASSLRETGELFF. The CDR3 DNA reads TGTGCCAGCAGCTTACGAGAAACCGGGGAGCTGTTTTTT.

This clone has just a few counts. V is TRBV29-1 and J is TRBJ2-7; the D is unclear. The CDR3 runs to 12 residues. Germline CDR1 SQVTM, CDR2 ANQGSEA. The V end lost 7 bases, the J end lost 0 bases, and 10 bases lay between the germline ends. CDR3 nucleotides: TGCAGCGCGCGACTTAGCTCCTACGAGCAGTACTTC. It translates to CSARLSSYEQYF.

This clone was seen a handful of times. Other nucleotide sequences from this sample produce the same CDR3. The CDR3 here is CASSSQGYEQFF. The DNA for the CDR3 is TGTGCCAGCAGCTCTCAGGGGTATGAGCAGTTCTTC. V gene TRBV7-3 combines with J gene TRBJ2-1, with D possibly matching TRBD1 (6 bases). The CDR3 contains 12 residues. V lost 4 bases and J lost 8, with 9 bases in between. Germline loops: CDR1 SGHTA, CDR2 FQGTGA.

The gene calls are TRBV30 and TRBJ1-3; D gene ambiguous. The V end lost 5 bases, the J end lost 1 base, and 12 bases lay between the germline ends. CDR1 is GTSNPN, CDR2 SVGIG, per germline (reference sequence). The CDR3 is 14 residues long. CDR3 bases: TGTGCCTGGGACGGTCTCATGTCTGGAAACACCATATATTTT. It encodes CAWDGLMSGNTIYF. The full variable domain, rest sourced from reference TRBV30 and TRBJ1-3, is SQTIHQWPATLVQPVGSPLSLECTVEGTSNPNLYWYRQAAGRGLQLLFYSVGIGQISSEVPQNLSASRPQDRQFILSSKKLLLSDSGFYLCAWDGLMSGNTIYFGEGSWLTVV.

The rearrangement uses TRBV18 and TRBJ1-1; 7 bases line up with TRBD1. The trim removed 4 bases at V and 1 base at J, leaving 6 bases unmatched. Germline V CDR1 and CDR2: KGHSH, LQKENI. There are 15 residues in the CDR3. CDR3 in amino acids: CASSLGTVRNTEAFF. The CDR3 nucleotides are TGTGCCAGCTCACTAGGGACAGTTCGGAACACTGAAGCTTTCTTT.

This clone was detected a few times. V usage is TRBV6-6 and J usage is TRBJ1-6; 9 nucleotides line up with TRBD1. This CDR3 is 14 amino acids long. Looked up from germline, CDR1 is MNHNY and CDR2 is SVGAGI (reference sequence). J lost 10 bases, V lost 0 bases, and 1 base had no gene match. Written as DNA, the CDR3 is TGTGCCAGCAGTTACTCCACAGGGGGCTCACCCCTCCACTTT. Amino acid sequence: CASSYSTGGSPLHF.

The sample holds a few counts of this clone. The rearrangement uses TRBV5-6 and TRBJ2-1; D is perhaps TRBD1 or TRBD2 (5 bases each). The CDR3 loop spans 17 amino acids. Trimming removed 1 base from V and 5 bases from J, with 19 bases in between. The germline gives CDR1 SGHDT, CDR2 YYEEEE. The CDR3 spells CASSLLGERGNHNEQFF. CDR3 DNA sequence: TGTGCCAGCAGCTTGTTAGGGGAGAGGGGCAACCACAATGAGCAGTTCTTC.

This clone was seen only a few times. The rearrangement joins TRBV4-2 to TRBJ1-4; D is perhaps TRBD1 (5 bases). Germline V gene sequence: CDR1 LGHNA, CDR2 YNFKEQ. V was shortened by 3 bases and J by 6 bases, with 11 bases between the two germline ends. The CDR3 consists of 14 residues. CDR3 DNA sequence: TGTGCCAGCAGCCACCGGGACCGAGATGAAAAACTGTTTTTT. This encodes CASSHRDRDEKLFF.

The V gene is TRBV4-2, the J gene TRBJ1-1, with D possibly matching TRBD1 (5 bases). V was shortened by 1 base and J by 6 bases, with 12 bases between the two germline ends. The CDR3 has 14 amino acids. Germline values: CDR1 LGHNA, CDR2 YNFKEQ. CDR3 bases: TGTGCCAGCAGCCAAGCCCGAGCACAGGCTGAAGCTTTCTTT. This sequence encodes CASSQARAQAEAFF.

V and J are TRBV5-1 and TRBJ1-5; TRBD1 might be the D (5 bases). There are 13 residues in the CDR3. The germline CDR1 and CDR2 sequences are SGHRS and YFSETQ. Trimming cost V 4 bases and J 4 bases, with 9 bases left between them. CDR3 amino acids: CASSGGPNQPQHF. As DNA, the CDR3 is TGCGCCAGCAGCGGGGGACCTAATCAGCCCCAGCATTTT.

The table lists this clone with a few counts. V usage is TRBV7-9 and J usage is TRBJ1-5; D not certain. V lost 5 bases to trimming and J lost 3 bases, with 11 bases between them. This CDR3 has 14 amino acids. Germline V lookup: CDR1 SEHNR, CDR2 FQNEAQ (reference sequence). As DNA, the CDR3 is TGTGCCAGCAGCGCCTCCGGGCCCAATCAGCCCCAGCATTTT. It encodes CASSASGPNQPQHF.

Only a few counts were recorded for this clone. The chain has TRBV4-1 and TRBJ2-2; 7 nucleotides line up with TRBD1. This CDR3 contains 16 residues. V trimming: 0 bases; J trimming: 0 bases; junction bases outside the gene matches: 1. Germline V gives CDR1 MGHRA, CDR2 YSYEKL. The CDR3 loop reads CASSQEGQTNTGELFF. The DNA for the CDR3 is TGCGCCAGCAGCCAAGAGGGACAGACGAACACCGGGGAGCTGTTTTTT.

In its sample, this clone was seen a few times. The rearrangement uses TRBV6-1 and TRBJ1-3, with D unclear. This CDR3 spans 13 amino acids. Germline V CDR1 and CDR2: MNHNS, SASEGT. V was cut by 6 bases and J by 0 bases, with 6 bases left in between. CDR3 protein: CASSPLSGNTIYF. DNA for the CDR3: TGTGCCAGCAGCCCTCTCTCTGGAAACACCATATATTTT.

This clone appeared a few times. As DNA, the CDR3 is TGTGCCAGCAGCTCGACCGGTGGGCTCGCGGGGGGGCATAAGACCCAGTACTTC. It encodes CASSSTGGLAGGHKTQYF. The gene calls are TRBV7-2 and TRBJ2-5, with 9 positions matching TRBD2. CDR3 length: 18 residues. Germline values: CDR1 SGHTA, CDR2 FQGNSA. Trimming at V came to 4 bases and at J to 6 bases, leaving 18 bases not matched to a gene.

As regards this clone: This CDR3 is also generated by other DNA sequences in the sample. The chain has TRBV7-2 and TRBJ2-7; D gene ambiguous. The germline gives CDR1 SGHTA, CDR2 FQGNSA. V was cut by 5 bases and J by 2 bases, with 4 bases left in between. This CDR3 is built from 11 residues. CDR3 nucleotides: TGTGCCAGCAGCCACACCTACGAGCAGTACTTC. Translation gives CASSHTYEQYF.

This clone was counted a few times. The V call is TRBV9, the J call TRBJ2-3; D unclear. Germline V lookup: CDR1 SGDLS, CDR2 YYNGEE. The V end was cut by 5 bases, the J end by 3 bases, with 10 bases between. The CDR3 is 13 residues long. CDR3: CASRPPGTDTQYF. DNA for the CDR3: TGTGCCAGCAGGCCTCCCGGGACAGATACGCAGTATTTT.

The V call is TRBV14, the J call TRBJ2-1; 10 bases line up with TRBD1. CDR1 SGHDN and CDR2 FVKESK come from the germline V gene. V dropped 1 base and J dropped 5; count of bases not matched to a gene: 5. The CDR3 consists of 16 residues. The CDR3: CASSQGRQGADNEQFF. The CDR3 DNA reads TGTGCCAGCAGCCAAGGGAGACAGGGGGCTGACAATGAGCAGTTCTTC.

The CDR3 DNA sequence: TGTGCCAGCAGCTTAGGGACCAGTAATGAAAAACTGTTTTTT. Its translation: CASSLGTSNEKLFF. This chain uses TRBV7-9 with TRBJ1-4; no clear D. V was pared by 1 base and J by 4 bases, with 7 bases between. The V gene's germline CDR1 is SEHNR and CDR2 FQNEAQ (reference sequence). The length of the CDR3 is 14 residues.

This clone was seen a handful of times. This chain connects TRBV28 to TRBJ1-3, with no clear D. Trimming removed 1 base from V and 0 bases from J, with 7 bases in between. The CDR3 is made up of 15 amino acids. The germline V gene encodes CDR1 MDHEN and CDR2 SYDVKM. CDR3 in amino acids: CASSLLAASGNTIYF. The CDR3 DNA sequence: TGTGCCAGCAGTTTATTGGCAGCCTCTGGAAACACCATATATTTT. Combining the CDR3 with reference TRBV28 and TRBJ1-3 gives the whole variable domain DVKVTQSSRYLVKRTGEKVFLECVQDMDHENMFWYRQDPGLGLRLIYFSYDVKMKEKGDIPEGYSVSREKKERFSLILESASTNQTSMYLCASSLLAASGNTIYFGEGSWLTVV.

The chain couples TRBV19 to TRBJ2-6; no clear D gene. Trimming shortened V by 5 bases and J by 1 base, and 0 bases separated the two germline ends. Germline CDR1 is LNHDA and CDR2 is SQIVND (reference sequence). The CDR3 contains 12 residues. The CDR3 DNA reads TGTGCCAGTAGTTCTGGGGCCAACGTCCTGACTTTC. Its protein product is CASSSGANVLTF.

The genes are TRBV7-9 and TRBJ1-2, with 9 bases lining up with TRBD1. CDR3 size: 13 residues. The germline CDR1 and CDR2 sequences are SEHNR and FQNEAQ (reference sequence). The ends lost 4 bases at V and 7 bases at J; junction bases unmatched: 4. Written as DNA, the CDR3 is TGTGCCAGCAGCTACGGACAGGGGCGTGGCTACACCTTC. Translation gives CASSYGQGRGYTF.

This clone was seen a handful of times. V is TRBV11-2 and J is TRBJ2-1; 7 bases map to TRBD2. The CDR3 is 12 residues long. Germline CDR1 is SGHAT and CDR2 is FQNNGV. The ends lost 2 bases at V and 15 bases at J; junction bases unmatched: 7. The CDR3, as DNA: TGTGCCAGCAGCTTACAACTAGCGCACTTGTTCTTC. Translating it yields CASSLQLAHLFF.

The chain couples TRBV4-3 to TRBJ1-2; a possible D gene is TRBD1 (5 bases). Looked up from germline, CDR1 is LGHNA and CDR2 is YSLEER. V was pared by 3 bases and J by 4 bases, with 9 bases between. The CDR3 covers 13 residues. The DNA for the CDR3 is TGCGCCAGCAGCCAGCAGAGGGGCTATGGCTACACCTTC. It encodes CASSQQRGYGYTF.

The chain couples TRBV7-3 to TRBJ2-3; unclear D gene. The CDR3 runs 12 residues. The V end was cut by 5 bases, the J end by 5 bases, with 8 bases between. From germline, CDR1 is SGHTA and CDR2 FQGTGA. The CDR3 DNA sequence: TGTGCCAGCAGCCGGACGGGAGATACGCAGTATTTT. This sequence encodes CASSRTGDTQYF.

This chain links TRBV7-3 with TRBJ1-5, with TRBD1 matching 10 bases. CDR3 length equals 15 residues. The germline V gene has CDR1 SGHTA and CDR2 FQGTGA. The V and J ends lost 5 bases and 5 bases, in that order; junction bases with no gene match: 6. The DNA of the CDR3 is TGTGCCAGCAGCATCTCCGGGACAGGGGATCAGCCCCAGCATTTT. Translating gives CASSISGTGDQPQHF.

V gene TRBV7-9 combines with J gene TRBJ2-7; the D gene is possibly TRBD1 (6 bases). This CDR3 contains 15 residues. Germline loops: CDR1 SEHNR, CDR2 FQNEAQ (reference sequence). V lost 5 bases to trimming and J lost 1 base, with 15 bases between them. The CDR3 sequence: CASSPGQGHSYEQYV. The CDR3 region has the DNA TGTGCCAGCAGCCCGGGGCAGGGACATTCCTACGAGCAGTACGTC.

This CDR3 is CASSLESGAKQYV. The CDR3 DNA sequence: TGTGCCAGCAGCTTAGAATCAGGGGCGAAGCAGTACGTC. The chain uses TRBV7-9 and TRBJ2-7, with D possibly matching TRBD1 (6 bases). The CDR3 totals 13 residues. Germline V gene lookup returns CDR1 SEHNR and CDR2 FQNEAQ (reference sequence). With 1 base removed from V and 8 bases from J, the gap between germline ends came to 12 bases.

The rearrangement links TRBV5-8 to TRBJ2-5; no reliable D call. Deletions cut 4 bases from V and 2 bases from J, with 12 bases between. The CDR3 is 14 residues long. Germline V gives CDR1 SGHTS, CDR2 YDEGEE. The CDR3 sequence: CASSPRTDQETQYF. The CDR3 region has the DNA TGTGCCAGCAGCCCAAGGACGGATCAAGAGACCCAGTACTTC.

This chain joins TRBV27 and TRBJ2-7; 7 bases are shared with TRBD1. Germline V lookup: CDR1 MNHEY, CDR2 SMNVEV (reference sequence). Trimming removed 5 bases from V and 5 bases from J; junction bases left unmatched: 6. The CDR3 covers 13 residues. The CDR3 nucleotides read TGTGCCAGCAGTCGACAGGGAAGTCACGAGCAGTACGTC. Protein: CASSRQGSHEQYV.

In its sample, this clone was seen a few times. The chain employs TRBV28 and TRBJ2-4; D gene ambiguous. Trimming took off 7 bases at V and 0 bases at J, with 7 bases between the two ends. CDR1 MDHEN and CDR2 SYDVKM come from the germline V gene. The CDR3 consists of 13 residues. As DNA, the CDR3 is TGTGCCAGCAACCAGATAGCCAAAAACATTCAGTACTTC. Translated, it gives CASNQIAKNIQYF.